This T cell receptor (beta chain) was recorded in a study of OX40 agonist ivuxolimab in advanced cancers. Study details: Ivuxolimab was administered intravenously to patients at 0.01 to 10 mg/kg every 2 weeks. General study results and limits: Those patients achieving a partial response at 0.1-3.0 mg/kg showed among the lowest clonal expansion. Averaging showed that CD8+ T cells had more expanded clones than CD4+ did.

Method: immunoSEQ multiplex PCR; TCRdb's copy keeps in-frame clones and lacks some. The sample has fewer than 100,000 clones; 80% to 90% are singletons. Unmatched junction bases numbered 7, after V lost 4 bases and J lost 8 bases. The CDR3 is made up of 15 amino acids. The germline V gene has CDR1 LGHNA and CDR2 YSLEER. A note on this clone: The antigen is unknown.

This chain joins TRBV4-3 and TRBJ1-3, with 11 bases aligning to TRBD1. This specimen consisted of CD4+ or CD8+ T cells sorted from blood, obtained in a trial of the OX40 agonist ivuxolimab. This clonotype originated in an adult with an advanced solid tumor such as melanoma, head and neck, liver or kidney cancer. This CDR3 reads CASSLSGTGGDTIYF. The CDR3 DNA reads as TGCGCCAGCAGCCTCTCCGGGACAGGGGGGGACACCATATATTTT.